This entry lists 22 T cell receptor beta chains sequenced from one sample in a study of OX40 agonist ivuxolimab in advanced cancers. Sequencing was performed with immunoSEQ multiplex PCR; in TCRdb, only in-frame clones are kept and a portion is missing. The profile shows some 130,000 clones, about 92% of them singletons. Sequences were derived from CD4+ or CD8+ T cells sorted from blood, sampled in a trial of the OX40 agonist ivuxolimab. Receptors originate from an adult with an advanced solid tumor such as melanoma, head and neck, liver or kidney cancer.

This rearrangement joins TRBV28 to TRBJ1-6, with unresolved D. Trimming removed 8 bases from V and 3 bases from J, with 17 bases in between. Germline V gene data show CDR1 as MDHEN and CDR2 as SYDVKM. The CDR3 consists of 16 residues. CDR3 in amino acids: CASSSQRGYYNSPLHF. The CDR3 DNA follows: TGTGCCAGCTCCTCACAACGGGGTTACTATAATTCACCCCTCCACTTT.

The chain is built from TRBV5-1 and TRBJ1-4, with a weak D call TRBD1 (5 bases). Trimming shortened V by 1 base and J by 8 bases, and 12 bases separated the two germline ends. Germline V gene data show CDR1 as SGHRS and CDR2 as YFSETQ. The CDR3 contains 14 residues. CDR3 protein: CASSLQGPGEKLFF. DNA of the CDR3: TGCGCCAGCAGCTTGCAGGGCCCGGGGGAAAAACTGTTTTTT.

The chain carries TRBV27 and TRBJ2-5, with 12 bases fitting TRBD2. Germline CDR1 MNHEY, CDR2 SMNVEV (reference sequence). The CDR3 sequence is 21 residues long. V lost 0 bases, J lost 5 bases, and 19 bases stayed unmatched. CDR3 sequence (DNA): TGTGCCAGCAGTTTATCCATCGGACTAGCGGGACGTCGACCTCCATACGAGACCCAGTACTTC. Translation gives CASSLSIGLAGRRPPYETQYF.

The chain uses TRBV6-5 and TRBJ2-5; D gene unclear. With 7 bases removed from V and 1 base from J, the gap between germline ends came to 7 bases. The germline gives CDR1 MNHEY, CDR2 SVGAGI. The CDR3 totals 12 residues. The CDR3 region is CASTNSQETQYF. Here the CDR3 DNA reads TGTGCCAGCACTAACTCCCAAGAGACCCAGTACTTC.

The chain carries TRBV25-1 and TRBJ2-7; the match to TRBD1 covers 10 bases. Germline loops: CDR1 MGHDK, CDR2 SYGVNS. V was pared by 4 bases and J by 2 bases, with 8 bases of the junction left unmatched. The CDR3 is 16 amino acids. The CDR3 spells CASSVPPGQGPYEQYF. Here the CDR3 DNA reads TGTGCCAGCAGTGTTCCTCCGGGACAGGGGCCCTACGAGCAGTACTTC.

This clone occurred once. The rearrangement links TRBV7-3 to TRBJ1-3; no reliable D call. This CDR3 region has 16 residues. The V and J ends lost 5 bases and 0 bases respectively, with 14 bases between them. Germline lookup yields CDR1 SGHTA and CDR2 FQGTGA. DNA of the CDR3: TGTGCCAGCAGCAACCGTGAAGGGAGCTCTGGAAACACCATATATTTT. It specifies CASSNREGSSGNTIYF.

This chain joins TRBV7-9 and TRBJ1-1; D is possibly TRBD1 (6 bases). Per the germline V gene, CDR1 is SEHNR and CDR2 is FQNEAQ (reference sequence). V was pared by 8 bases and J by 4 bases, with 23 bases between. The CDR3 sequence is 16 residues long. The CDR3 sequence: CASDSQPAQGGTEAFF. For the CDR3, the DNA is TGTGCCAGCGATTCTCAGCCCGCACAGGGCGGCACTGAAGCTTTCTTT.

The gene calls are TRBV15 and TRBJ1-5, with unresolved D. Germline CDR1 and CDR2: LNHNV and YYDKDF (reference sequence). The CDR3 runs 15 residues. V shed 0 bases and J shed 6 bases, with 12 bases lying between them. CDR3 DNA sequence: TGTGCCACCAGCAGAGATTTTCGGGCGGGTCAGCCCCAGCATTTT. This translates into CATSRDFRAGQPQHF.

V and J are TRBV27 and TRBJ1-6; 10 bases map to TRBD1. CDR3 size: 16 residues. V lost 2 bases and J lost 8; bases outside the gene matches: 6. Germline CDR1 MNHEY, CDR2 SMNVEV (reference sequence). The CDR3 spells CASSLGWGQGYSPLHF. The CDR3 DNA is TGTGCCAGCAGTTTAGGGTGGGGACAGGGGTATTCACCCCTCCACTTT.

The chain recombines TRBV9 with TRBJ2-1; 8 bases match TRBD2. V shed 0 bases, J shed 7 bases, and the junction held 6 bases outside the gene matches. The CDR3 is 15 residues long. Per germline, CDR1 SGDLS and CDR2 YYNGEE. CDR3 protein: CASSVGLAGFNEQFF. The CDR3 bases are TGTGCCAGCAGCGTAGGGCTAGCGGGCTTTAATGAGCAGTTCTTC.

The chain links TRBV5-4 to TRBJ1-5, with a possible D match to TRBD1 (5 bases). V dropped 2 bases and J dropped 6 bases, with 12 bases sitting between them. The germline CDR1 and CDR2 sequences are SGHNT and YYREEE (reference sequence). The length of the CDR3 is 14 residues. CDR3 in amino acids: CASSFGRGVQPQHF. CDR3 DNA sequence: TGTGCCAGCAGCTTTGGGCGGGGGGTTCAGCCCCAGCATTTT.

This clone was found a few times. This chain joins TRBV6-5 and TRBJ1-2, with D unresolved. The CDR3 consists of 12 residues. Deletions cut 6 bases from V and 0 bases from J, with 5 bases between. Per germline, CDR1 MNHEY and CDR2 SVGAGI. This chain's CDR3 is CASRAANYGYTF. CDR3 nucleotide sequence: TGTGCCAGCAGGGCGGCTAACTATGGCTACACCTTC.

This chain connects TRBV11-3 to TRBJ2-7; possible D gene TRBD2, 5 bases. The CDR3 covers 14 residues. Germline CDR1 and CDR2: SGHNT and YENEEA. Trimming stripped 1 base from V and 1 base from J, with 8 bases between. The CDR3 is CASSLGTGSYEQYF. CDR3 nucleotide sequence: TGTGCCAGCAGCTTAGGGACTGGGTCCTACGAGCAGTACTTC.

The table lists this clone with a count of one. This chain uses TRBV10-1 with TRBJ1-2, with D possibly being TRBD1 (6 bases). The length of the CDR3 is 15 residues. Germline-derived CDR1 and CDR2 are WNHNN and SYGVQD (reference sequence). With 6 bases removed from V and 4 bases from J, the gap between germline ends came to 18 bases. The CDR3 protein is CASSKERQATYGYTF. Written as DNA, the CDR3 is TGCGCCAGCAGCAAAGAAAGACAGGCGACCTATGGCTACACCTTC.

This chain joins TRBV28 and TRBJ1-2; D gene ambiguous. CDR3 size: 12 residues. Germline assignment: CDR1 MDHEN and CDR2 SYDVKM. V lost 5 bases and J lost 4, with 8 bases in between. The CDR3 loop is CASSPDIYGYTF. CDR3 nucleotide sequence: TGTGCCAGCAGTCCCGACATCTATGGCTACACCTTC.

V is TRBV5-1 and J is TRBJ2-2, with D perhaps TRBD2 (6 bases). V dropped 4 bases and J dropped 2 bases, with 12 bases sitting between them. This CDR3 region has 15 residues. Germline V gene lookup returns CDR1 SGHRS and CDR2 YFSETQ. CDR3 sequence reads: CASSVRDSNTGELFF. CDR3 DNA sequence: TGCGCCAGCAGCGTCCGGGACTCTAACACCGGGGAGCTGTTTTTT.

CDR3 nucleotides: TGTGCCAGCAGCCCTGGGACGGGAAACTCTGGAAACACCATATATTTT. This gives the protein CASSPGTGNSGNTIYF. The V gene is TRBV27, the J gene TRBJ1-3, with a possible D match to TRBD1 (5 bases). The V end lost 6 bases, the J end lost 0 bases, and 15 bases lay between the germline ends. Germline V gene lookup returns CDR1 MNHEY and CDR2 SMNVEV (reference sequence). The CDR3 consists of 16 residues.

The rearrangement links TRBV7-3 to TRBJ2-2; 7 nucleotides line up with TRBD2. The CDR3 runs to 15 residues. Germline V gives CDR1 SGHTA, CDR2 FQGTGA. With V trimmed by 5 bases and J by 0 bases, 3 bases remained unmatched. DNA of the CDR3: TGTGCCAGCAGCCCTAGCGGCCCGAACACCGGGGAGCTGTTTTTT. The encoded protein is CASSPSGPNTGELFF.

This clone was picked up one time. The gene calls are TRBV7-6 and TRBJ1-5; 7 bases are shared with TRBD1. From germline, CDR1 is SGHVS and CDR2 FNYEAQ. The CDR3 totals 14 residues. With 5 bases clipped from V and 2 bases from J, the junction kept 3 bases outside the gene matches. The CDR3 DNA reads TGTGCCAGCAGCCCCGGGACAGGCAATCAGCCCCAGCATTTT. Its protein is CASSPGTGNQPQHF.

The V and J genes are TRBV5-1 and TRBJ2-7; D perhaps matches TRBD2 (6 bases). Germline V gene lookup returns CDR1 SGHRS and CDR2 YFSETQ. The CDR3 runs 13 residues. The germline V and J ends were trimmed by 6 bases and 3 bases, with 13 bases remaining between them. The CDR3 is CASKPGDRYEQYF. CDR3 DNA: TGCGCCAGCAAGCCGGGAGACCGCTACGAGCAGTACTTC.

With respect to this clone: The sample contains more than one DNA sequence encoding this CDR3. The chain is built from TRBV9 and TRBJ1-1; unclear D gene. The germline gives CDR1 SGDLS, CDR2 YYNGEE. Trimming took 0 bases from V and 4 from J, leaving 7 bases between them. The CDR3 contains 13 residues. CDR3 loop: CASSVVGSTEAFF. In DNA form, the CDR3 reads TGTGCCAGCAGCGTAGTAGGGTCCACTGAAGCTTTCTTT.

V gene TRBV7-9 combines with J gene TRBJ1-2; D not resolved. V was pared by 5 bases and J by 3 bases, with 10 bases between. The V gene's germline CDR1 is SEHNR and CDR2 FQNEAQ (reference sequence). The CDR3 has 13 amino acids. The CDR3 DNA follows: TGTGCCAGCAGCGAAAGCACCTACTATGGCTACACCTTC. Translated, it gives CASSESTYYGYTF.